The 8 T cell receptor beta chains given below trace back to one sample, sequenced in a study of T cell repertoires in cytomegalovirus infection. Their antigens are not known. TCRdb ran MiXCR on the reads and lists one entry per CDR3 protein. This table holds a few hundred thousand distinct CDR3 sequences, roughly 34% found once. The specimen comprised cultured PBMCs, sampled from culture after CMV antigen stimulation. All receptors derive from a human donor in good health (CMV status not recorded). Some clones in this sample may be carry-over from other donors' samples.

This clonotype came up a few times. The chain employs TRBV6-1 and TRBJ1-3; 7 nucleotides line up with TRBD1. Germline V gene lookup returns CDR1 MNHNS and CDR2 SASEGT. V was pared by 11 bases and J by 0 bases, with 7 bases of the junction left unmatched. The CDR3 contains 14 residues. Here the CDR3 reads CAGRQGGSGNTIYF. For the CDR3, the DNA is TGTGCCGGAAGGCAGGGGGGCTCTGGAAACACCATATATTTT.

This sequence joins TRBV6-2 or TRBV6-3 and TRBJ2-1; D is possibly TRBD1 (6 bases). Germline V gives CDR1 MNHEY, CDR2 SVGEGT. The CDR3 runs 16 residues. V shed 6 bases and J shed 4 bases, with 19 bases lying between them. The CDR3 DNA sequence: TGTGCCAGCAGCAAACGAAGAAGCAGGGGTTACAATGAGCAGTTCTTC. Amino acids: CASSKRRSRGYNEQFF.

This chain links TRBV4-1 with TRBJ2-7; D tentatively reads TRBD1 or TRBD2 (5 bases each). The CDR3 runs 14 residues. Germline assignment: CDR1 MGHRA and CDR2 YSYEKL. Trimming left V 1 base short and J 3 bases short, with 10 bases between. CDR3 region: CASSQVVRGYEQYF. CDR3 coding DNA: TGCGCCAGCAGCCAAGTTGTGAGGGGCTACGAGCAGTACTTC.

The CDR3 here is CASSIDGSTQWSNQPQHF. The DNA for the CDR3 is TGTGCCAGTAGTATAGACGGCTCGACGCAATGGAGCAATCAGCCCCAGCATTTT. The chain carries TRBV19 and TRBJ1-5; D gene uncertain. The germline CDR1 and CDR2 sequences are LNHDA and SQIVND (reference sequence). Trimming left V 0 bases short and J 1 base short, with 16 bases between. This CDR3 region has 18 residues.

The chain is built from TRBV7-6 and TRBJ2-3; no clear D. CDR3 length: 15 residues. Germline V gene lookup returns CDR1 SGHVS and CDR2 FNYEAQ. Trimming took off 1 base at V and 5 bases at J, with 13 bases between the two ends. The CDR3 nucleotides are TGTGCCAGCAGCTTAGGGAACGCTTACTTAGATACGCAGTATTTT. It encodes CASSLGNAYLDTQYF. Complete variable domain (other parts from reference TRBV7-6 and TRBJ2-3): GAGVSQSPRYKVTKRGQDVALRCDPISGHVSLYWYRQALGQGPEFLTYFNYEAQQDKSGLPNDRFSAERPEGSISTLTIQRTEQRDSAMYRCASSLGNAYLDTQYFGPGTRLTVL.

The rearrangement uses TRBV7-2 and TRBJ1-1, with D unclear. There are 13 residues in the CDR3. From germline, CDR1 is SGHTA and CDR2 FQGNSA. Trimming took off 1 base at V and 7 bases at J, with 10 bases between the two ends. CDR3 nucleotides: TGTGCCAGCAGCTTAGTAGGGTATGGTGAAGCTTTCTTT. It translates to CASSLVGYGEAFF.

This clonotype was observed a few times. V usage is TRBV7-8 and J usage is TRBJ2-1, with D perhaps matching TRBD2 (6 bases). Trimming removed 5 bases at V and 2 bases at J, with 13 bases between. CDR3 length equals 15 residues. Germline V lookup: CDR1 SGHVS, CDR2 FQNEAQ. The CDR3 sequence: CASSPLSGTYNEQFF. The CDR3 coding sequence is TGTGCCAGCAGCCCTCTTAGCGGAACCTACAATGAGCAGTTCTTC.

This clonotype was seen many times. This chain uses TRBV7-2 with TRBJ2-1, with TRBD1 matching 7 bases. CDR1 and CDR2 from the germline V gene are SGHTA and FQGNSA. The J segment lost 2 bases and the V segment lost 5 bases, leaving 9 bases of the junction unmatched. CDR3 length: 16 amino acids. Written as DNA, the CDR3 is TGTGCCAGCAGCACATACCGGGACAGTACCTACAATGAGCAGTTCTTC. Translating it yields CASSTYRDSTYNEQFF.